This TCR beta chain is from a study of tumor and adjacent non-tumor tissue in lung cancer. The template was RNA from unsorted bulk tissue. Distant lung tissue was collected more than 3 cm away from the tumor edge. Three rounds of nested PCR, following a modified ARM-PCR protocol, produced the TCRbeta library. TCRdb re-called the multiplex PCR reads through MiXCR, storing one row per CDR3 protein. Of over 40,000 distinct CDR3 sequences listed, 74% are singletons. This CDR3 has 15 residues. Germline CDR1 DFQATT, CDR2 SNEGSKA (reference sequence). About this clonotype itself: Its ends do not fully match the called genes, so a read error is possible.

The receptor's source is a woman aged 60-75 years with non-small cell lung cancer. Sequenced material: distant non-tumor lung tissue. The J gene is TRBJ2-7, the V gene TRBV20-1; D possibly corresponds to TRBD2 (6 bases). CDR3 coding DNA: TGCAGTGTTCCTACCCGCGCCACTAGCTTCTACGACCAGTACTTC. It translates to CSVPTRATSFYDQYF.